These 13 T cell receptor beta chains were sequenced from one sample in a study of cytomegalovirus exposure and HLA in healthy donors. 13 Jbeta primers and 60 Vbeta primers were used for the PCR. Method: immunoSEQ multiplex PCR; TCRdb's copy keeps in-frame clones and lacks some. The sample has about 190,000 clones; roughly 80% are singletons. Sample: PBMCs. The receptors here all came from a boy aged 5-17 years in good health and CMV-seronegative.

The chain uses TRBV5-1 and TRBJ2-3, with 9 positions matching TRBD2. Unmatched junction bases numbered 8, after V lost 6 bases and J lost 6 bases. This CDR3 region has 14 residues. Germline V lookup: CDR1 SGHRS, CDR2 YFSETQ. CDR3 DNA sequence: TGCGCCAGCATGTGGGTTAGCGGGAGCGATACGCAGTATTTT. It specifies CASMWVSGSDTQYF.

As for this clone: Without the conserved terminal phenylalanine or tryptophan, this CDR3 likely stems from a read error. It is unclear where the CDR3 begins or ends on the DNA, so no DNA is shown, and the CDR3 is as TCRdb lists it. CDR3 sequence: CASGVGRDSI. The chain links TRBV10-1 to TRBJ1-1; the D call of TRBD1 is as the table states it, not checked on the DNA. From germline, CDR1 is WNHNN and CDR2 SYGVQD (reference sequence). The CDR3 sequence runs 10 residues, both termini included.

The chain links TRBV6-5 to TRBJ1-1; D is possibly TRBD1 (5 bases). Germline V gene lookup returns CDR1 MNHEY and CDR2 SVGAGI. The V end lost 2 bases, the J end lost 3 bases, and 16 bases lay between the germline ends. This CDR3 has 16 residues. CDR3 sequence (DNA): TGTGCCAGCAGTTACATCGGGGGAGGGCGGGACACTGAAGCTTTCTTT. Its translation is CASSYIGGGRDTEAFF.

This clone has a handful of counts. The genes are TRBV7-9 and TRBJ1-2; possible D gene TRBD1, 6 bases. Between the trimmed V and J ends, which lost 1 base and 8 bases, there was a span of 14 bases. The germline V gene encodes CDR1 SEHNR and CDR2 FQNEAQ (reference sequence). CDR3 length: 14 residues. The CDR3 DNA is TGTGCCAGCAGCTTAGAGCCGGACAGTAACGGCTACACCTTC. This translates into CASSLEPDSNGYTF.

J is TRBJ2-5 and V is TRBV4-1; a possible D gene is TRBD2 (5 bases). V lost 1 base, J lost 6 bases, and 12 bases lay in between. The germline CDR1 and CDR2 sequences are MGHRA and YSYEKL. The CDR3 contains 14 residues. CDR3 amino acids: CASSQGATSKTQYF. The CDR3 DNA is TGCGCCAGCAGCCAAGGTGCAACTAGTAAGACCCAGTACTTC.

V and J are TRBV6-5 and TRBJ1-5; D is uncertain. The CDR3 runs to 13 residues. Trimming cost V 3 bases and J 2 bases, with 5 bases left between them. The germline CDR1 and CDR2 sequences are MNHEY and SVGAGI. The CDR3 sequence is CASSYRGNQPQHF. The CDR3 nucleotides read TGTGCCAGCAGTTATCGGGGCAATCAGCCCCAGCATTTT.

The chain employs TRBV6-1 and TRBJ2-5; 10 positions agree with TRBD2. The ends lost 1 base at V and 3 bases at J; junction bases unmatched: 11. Per the germline V gene, CDR1 is MNHNS and CDR2 is SASEGT. This CDR3 is 18 amino acids long. CDR3 region: CASSEGASLAGLEETQYF. The CDR3 nucleotides are TGTGCCAGCAGTGAAGGGGCGTCACTAGCGGGACTAGAAGAGACCCAGTACTTC.

The CDR3 bases are TGTGCCAGCAGCTTAGATGGGACAGGCTTCTACGAGCAGTACTTC. Residues: CASSLDGTGFYEQYF. The chain is built from TRBV7-9 and TRBJ2-7, with 8 bases lining up with TRBD1. The CDR3 has 15 amino acids. Germline CDR1 is SEHNR and CDR2 is FQNEAQ (reference sequence). V trimming: 1 base; J trimming: 3 bases; junction bases outside the gene matches: 5.

The chain has TRBV6-6 and TRBJ2-3, with 9 positions matching TRBD1. This CDR3 has 15 amino acids. CDR1 is MNHNY and CDR2 is SVGAGI in the germline V gene (reference sequence). The trim removed 6 bases at V and 1 base at J, leaving 5 bases unmatched. The CDR3 sequence is CASSYRGLGTDTQYF. The DNA of the CDR3 is TGTGCCAGCAGCTACAGGGGGCTGGGCACAGATACGCAGTATTTT.

The J gene is TRBJ2-1, the V gene TRBV29-1; D remains ambiguous. V gave up 4 bases and J gave up 0 bases, with 10 bases separating them. The CDR3 extends over 14 amino acids. Germline CDR1 SQVTM, CDR2 ANQGSEA. CDR3 in amino acids: CSVVRILSYNEQFF. The CDR3 DNA reads TGCAGCGTTGTGAGGATCCTCTCCTACAATGAGCAGTTCTTC.

V usage is TRBV29-1 and J usage is TRBJ1-2, with D perhaps matching TRBD1 (5 bases). Germline lookup yields CDR1 SQVTM and CDR2 ANQGSEA. The V gene lost 2 bases and the J gene lost 8 bases, with 12 bases spanning the gap. The CDR3 is 12 residues long. The CDR3: CSVESGAEGYTF. For the CDR3, the DNA is TGCAGCGTTGAAAGCGGGGCAGAAGGCTACACCTTC.

This clone was detected only once. The chain joins TRBV9 to TRBJ2-3; possible D gene TRBD2, 6 bases. The germline CDR1 and CDR2 sequences are SGDLS and YYNGEE. Trimming removed 2 bases from V and 6 bases from J, with 16 bases in between. The CDR3 has 15 amino acids. This CDR3 is CASSVGTSLADTQYF. CDR3 DNA sequence: TGTGCCAGCAGCGTTGGAACTAGCTTAGCCGATACGCAGTATTTT. The full variable domain, with the rest looked up from reference TRBV9 and TRBJ2-3, is DSGVTQTPKHLITATGQRVTLRCSPRSGDLSVYWYQQSLDQGLQFLIQYYNGEERAKGNILERFSAQQFPDLHSELNLSSLELGDSALYFCASSVGTSLADTQYFGPGTRLTVL.

This clone was counted only a few times. The chain links TRBV19 to TRBJ2-2; a possible D gene is TRBD2 (5 bases). Trimming cost V 5 bases and J 3 bases, with 19 bases left between them. Germline V lookup: CDR1 LNHDA, CDR2 SQIVND (reference sequence). CDR3 length: 17 residues. CDR3 loop: CASSEQSGIKYTGELFF. In nucleotides, the CDR3 is TGTGCCAGTAGTGAGCAATCCGGGATTAAGTACACCGGGGAGCTGTTTTTT.